This entry describes one TCR beta chain. The target antigen is unknown. V was cut by 6 bases and J by 1 base, with 12 bases left in between. Germline loops: CDR1 MNHEY, CDR2 SMNVEV (reference sequence). The CDR3 contains 14 residues. This sample is part of a study of long-term antiretroviral therapy in people with HIV. Study findings and constraints: HIV repertoires had narrower CDR3 length ranges than controls. All time points showed a repertoire dominated by clones expanded before ART. Transplant donor controls retained higher diversity, though diversity increased after ART.

Survey-level resolution applied to immunoSEQ assay v3.0. Each sample had sequencing targeting roughly 35,000-55,000 T-cell genomes. Produced via immunoSEQ multiplex PCR; TCRdb's table is partial and in-frame only. This sample has about 36,000 clones; more than 80% occur once, and the top ten carry roughly 5.2%. The receptor's source is a man aged 25-45 years with HIV. The V and J genes are TRBV27 and TRBJ2-5, with D possibly TRBD1 on 5 matching bases. The material sequenced was unsorted PBMCs, taken 3.4 years after starting antiretroviral therapy. The CDR3 sequence is CASRKDTAQETQYF. Written as DNA, the CDR3 is TGTGCCAGCAGAAAGGACACCGCCCAAGAGACCCAGTACTTC.